Presented here are 28 T cell receptor beta chains from one specimen sequenced in a study of regulatory T cells in long-lasting Graves disease. Documented time point: persistent/refractory GD, antithyroid drugs over 5 years with positive TRAb. Generation of the TCR library employed RNA extracted from PBMCs. Building of the TCR beta libraries involved iRepertoire HTBI primers and Arm-PCR of CDR3 regions. TCRdb analysed the multiplex PCR reads with MiXCR anew, one entry per CDR3 protein. The sample shows about 460,000 distinct CDR3 sequences, about 20% of them seen only once. The sample was peripheral blood mononuclear cells (PBMCs), taken when the disease was refractory, from a patient treated with antithyroid drugs. Receptor source: a female donor with Graves disease.

This clonotype has a handful of counts. The chain carries TRBV6-5 and TRBJ1-6; D is unclear. The CDR3 is 14 amino acids. Germline V gene sequence: CDR1 MNHEY, CDR2 SVGAGI. V lost 0 bases and J 8 bases, leaving 8 bases between the germline ends. The CDR3 DNA is TGTGCCAGCAGTTACTCGTCAAAGGATTCACCCCTCCACTTT. Protein product: CASSYSSKDSPLHF.

The chain combines TRBV6-4 with TRBJ2-7, with 13 nucleotides matching TRBD2. Per the germline V gene, CDR1 is MRHNA and CDR2 is SNTAGT. V lost 5 bases, J lost 6 bases, and 7 bases stayed unmatched. This CDR3 is built from 15 residues. CDR3 sequence (DNA): TGTGCCAGCAGTAGACTAGCGGGAGGAGGATCCGAGCAGTACTTC. Its protein is CASSRLAGGGSEQYF.

This clonotype was observed a few times. The gene calls are TRBV7-2 and TRBJ2-3; no reliable D call. CDR1 is SGHTA, CDR2 FQGNSA, per germline. V was clipped by 1 base and J by 2 bases, with 4 bases between them. The CDR3 loop spans 13 amino acids. The CDR3 protein is CASSLVYTDTQYF. For the CDR3, the DNA is TGTGCCAGCAGCTTAGTCTACACAGATACGCAGTATTTT.

This clonotype was seen many times. The V and J genes are TRBV28 and TRBJ2-7; D not resolved. The V and J ends lost 7 bases and 2 bases respectively, with 9 bases between them. CDR3 length: 12 amino acids. In germline, CDR1 is MDHEN, CDR2 SYDVKM. The CDR3 DNA is TGTGCCAGCACCCACGGTACCTACGAGCAGTACTTC. Protein product: CASTHGTYEQYF. Supplemented by reference TRBV28 and TRBJ2-7, the full variable domain reads DVKVTQSSRYLVKRTGEKVFLECVQDMDHENMFWYRQDPGLGLRLIYFSYDVKMKEKGDIPEGYSVSREKKERFSLILESASTNQTSMYLCASTHGTYEQYFGPGTRLTVT.

This clonotype was picked up many times. V and J are TRBV11-2 and TRBJ1-6, with unresolved D. Germline-derived CDR1 and CDR2 are SGHAT and FQNNGV. V was shortened by 6 bases and J by 1 base, with 19 bases between the two germline ends. The CDR3 spans 18 residues. The CDR3 DNA sequence: TGTGCCAGCAGGGAAGGACGTTGGGCCTTGTCCTATAATTCACCCCTCCACTTT. Translating it yields CASREGRWALSYNSPLHF.

This clonotype occurred many times. This chain joins TRBV3-1 and TRBJ2-7, with D perhaps being TRBD1 or TRBD2 (5 bases each). V was trimmed by 1 base and J by 10 bases, leaving 17 bases between them. The germline gives CDR1 LGHDT, CDR2 YNNKEL (reference sequence). The CDR3 contains 14 residues. CDR3 protein: CASSQVRNPGRQYF. CDR3 DNA sequence: TGTGCCAGCAGCCAAGTCAGGAACCCGGGACGACAGTACTTC.

For this clonotype: At one end, the junction sequence differs from germline, possibly due to a read error. The V call is TRBV11-2, the J call TRBJ2-6; 7 bases are a match to TRBD1. This CDR3 is built from 18 residues. Germline V gene sequence: CDR1 SGHAT, CDR2 FQNNGV. CDR3 protein: CASSLGDRFNGGATVLTF. The CDR3 bases are TGTGCCAGCAGCTTAGGGGACAGATTCAACGGTGGGGCCACCGTCCTGACTTTC.

The chain uses TRBV30 and TRBJ2-7; weak D call: TRBD1 (5 bases). The germline gives CDR1 GTSNPN, CDR2 SVGIG (reference sequence). The V gene lost 4 bases and the J gene lost 7 bases, with 23 bases spanning the gap. The CDR3 consists of 15 residues. This CDR3 reads CAWTPSQKFKGEQYF. DNA for the CDR3: TGTGCCTGGACCCCTTCACAGAAATTCAAGGGGGAGCAGTACTTC.

This clonotype was seen repeatedly, ten times or more. V and J are TRBV30 and TRBJ1-1, with 7 bases that match TRBD1. The trim removed 5 bases at V and 1 base at J, leaving 4 bases unmatched. The CDR3 extends over 13 amino acids. Germline CDR1 is GTSNPN and CDR2 is SVGIG (reference sequence). The DNA for the CDR3 is TGTGCCTGGGACAGGGACCAGAACACTGAAGCTTTCTTT. Translating gives CAWDRDQNTEAFF.

In DNA, the CDR3 is TGTGCCAGCAGCTTAGTTAGGGTAGCGGGAAGGCTTGGGAGAGAGACCCAGTACTTC. This codes for CASSLVRVAGRLGRETQYF. The V gene is TRBV11-3, the J gene TRBJ2-5; TRBD2 matches at 8 bases. The CDR3 has 19 residues. Losses at the gene ends were 1 base for V and 4 bases for J; bases not matched to a gene: 17. Germline loops: CDR1 SGHNT, CDR2 YENEEA.

The V call is TRBV20-1, the J call TRBJ2-2, with 7 bases aligning to TRBD2. The germline V gene encodes CDR1 DFQATT and CDR2 SNEGSKA (reference sequence). This CDR3 has 16 amino acids. The J segment lost 7 bases and the V segment lost 1 base, leaving 12 bases of the junction unmatched. This CDR3 reads CSARGLTSWRIGELFF. The CDR3 DNA is TGCAGTGCTAGAGGATTGACTAGCTGGAGGATCGGGGAGCTGTTTTTT.

The chain recombines TRBV18 with TRBJ2-4; possibly TRBD2 for D (6 bases). Trimming removed 8 bases at V and 3 bases at J, with 14 bases between. The V gene's germline CDR1 is KGHSH and CDR2 LQKENI. This CDR3 is built from 14 residues. The CDR3 reads CASSPGVSKNIQYF. The CDR3 region has the DNA TGTGCCAGCAGCCCGGGGGTTAGCAAAAACATTCAGTACTTC.

This clonotype was recorded many times. The genes are TRBV6-1 and TRBJ2-7; no clear D gene. Germline loops: CDR1 MNHNS, CDR2 SASEGT. The CDR3 spans 13 residues. V lost 2 bases, J lost 7 bases, and 12 bases lay in between. The CDR3 spells CASSEIILGEQYF. CDR3 bases: TGTGCCAGCAGTGAAATCATCCTTGGGGAGCAGTACTTC.

The chain has TRBV4-3 and TRBJ1-2; D is ambiguous. The germline V gene encodes CDR1 LGHNA and CDR2 YSLEER. This CDR3 contains 13 residues. V was clipped by 2 bases and J by 2 bases, with 6 bases between them. The CDR3 is CASSQFQNYGYTF. In nucleotides, the CDR3 is TGCGCCAGCAGCCAATTCCAGAACTATGGCTACACCTTC.

Many counts were recorded for this clonotype. The rearrangement uses TRBV6-5 and TRBJ1-2; 9 bases fit TRBD1. This CDR3 has 15 residues. Trimming took 2 bases from V and 5 from J; bases not matched to a gene: 6. The germline gives CDR1 MNHEY, CDR2 SVGAGI. The CDR3 DNA sequence: TGTGCCAGCAGTTACCGGGACAGGGTGTCGTATGGCTACACCTTC. It translates to CASSYRDRVSYGYTF.

CDR3 sequence (DNA): TGTGCCACCAGTGATCACCAGGGGCATCAGCCCCAGCATTTT. This gives the protein CATSDHQGHQPQHF. The gene calls are TRBV24-1 and TRBJ1-5; tentative D call: TRBD1 (6 bases). V was shortened by 3 bases and J by 5 bases, with 10 bases between the two germline ends. The CDR3 length is 14 residues. The germline V gene has CDR1 KGHDR and CDR2 SFDVKD.

This clonotype was seen many times. This rearrangement joins TRBV2 to TRBJ2-5; possible D gene TRBD1, 6 bases. Deletions cut 8 bases from V and 7 bases from J, with 14 bases between. This CDR3 is 12 amino acids long. Looked up from germline, CDR1 is SNHLY and CDR2 is FYNNEI. CDR3 bases: TGTGCCAGCGGCCACAGGGTTGGGACCCAGTACTTC. It specifies CASGHRVGTQYF.

This clonotype occurred many times. The chain uses TRBV6-1 and TRBJ1-5; possible D gene TRBD1, 6 bases. CDR3 length: 14 amino acids. Between the trimmed V and J ends, which lost 10 bases and 3 bases, there was a span of 16 bases. Germline CDR1 reads MNHNS; CDR2 reads SASEGT. The CDR3: CATHTGTFNQPQHF. The CDR3 DNA is TGTGCCACCCATACCGGGACATTCAATCAGCCCCAGCATTTT.

The CDR3 nucleotides read TGTGCCAGCCGGGGCGGGGGGGCCTACGAGCAGTACTTC. It specifies CASRGGGAYEQYF. V gene TRBV6-4 combines with J gene TRBJ2-7, with 9 bases aligning to TRBD2. The CDR3 has 13 amino acids. Germline V gene sequence: CDR1 MRHNA, CDR2 SNTAGT. J gave up 2 bases and V 8 bases, and 4 bases lay outside the gene matches.

V and J are TRBV18 and TRBJ2-2, with 7 positions matching TRBD1. J was trimmed by 3 bases and V by 8 bases; bases with no gene match: 6. This CDR3 contains 14 residues. Germline values: CDR1 KGHSH, CDR2 LQKENI. CDR3: CASAGQDHTGELFF. The CDR3 nucleotides are TGTGCCAGCGCAGGACAGGATCACACCGGGGAGCTGTTTTTT.

With respect to this clonotype: A read error is possible here, since a much larger clone lies one base away. The chain combines TRBV7-2 with TRBJ2-7; TRBD2 matches 9 bases. The CDR3 is 16 amino acids. Germline CDR1 and CDR2: SGHTA and FQGNSA. The CDR3 protein is CASSLTPGTSRVEQHF. The DNA of the CDR3 is TGTGCCAGCAGTCTCACACCCGGGACTAGCCGCGTCGAGCAGCACTTC.

This clonotype was seen at least ten times. Here the CDR3 DNA reads TGTGCCAGCAGCGCGGGGAGGTACAGGGGGGCCTACGAGCAGTACTTC. Protein product: CASSAGRYRGAYEQYF. The V call is TRBV28, the J call TRBJ2-7; the match to TRBD1 covers 8 bases. The germline CDR1 and CDR2 sequences are MDHEN and SYDVKM. This CDR3 is built from 16 residues. Trimming took 6 bases from V and 2 from J; bases not matched to a gene: 12.

The chain uses TRBV5-1 and TRBJ2-7; 8 nucleotides align to TRBD2. The V and J ends lost 4 bases and 2 bases, in that order; junction bases with no gene match: 8. The CDR3 is 15 amino acids. Germline V gene lookup returns CDR1 SGHRS and CDR2 YFSETQ. The CDR3 protein is CASSPTTSGPYEQYF. Written as DNA, the CDR3 is TGCGCCAGCAGCCCAACCACTAGCGGCCCCTACGAGCAGTACTTC.

There are a few counts of this clonotype. The chain carries TRBV20-1 and TRBJ2-7; 9 bases map to TRBD1. Germline V gene data show CDR1 as DFQATT and CDR2 as SNEGSKA (reference sequence). The CDR3 extends over 14 amino acids. V lost 1 base, J lost 3 bases, and 4 bases stayed unmatched. The chain's CDR3 is CSARGRGQGYEQYF. CDR3 bases: TGCAGTGCTAGAGGCAGGGGACAGGGCTACGAGCAGTACTTC.

On this clonotype: Since a much larger clone is just one base distant, this may be a read error. This chain joins TRBV20-1 and TRBJ1-1; D perhaps matches TRBD1 (6 bases). CDR1 and CDR2 (germline): DFQATT, SNEGSKA (reference sequence). This CDR3 spans 14 amino acids. CDR3 DNA sequence: TGCAGTGCCTCCAAAGGGGGGGTGAACACTGGAGCTTTCTTT. Translating it yields CSASKGGVNTGAFF.

This chain links TRBV7-3 with TRBJ2-7; D is perhaps TRBD2 (5 bases). Germline CDR1 and CDR2: SGHTA and FQGTGA. The CDR3 runs 15 residues. V lost 1 base, J lost 0 bases, and 10 bases lay in between. The CDR3, as DNA: TGTGCCAGCAGCTTAAATCCTAGCCCCTCCTACGAGCAGTACTTC. Its translation: CASSLNPSPSYEQYF. Using reference TRBV7-3 and TRBJ2-7 for the parts outside the CDR3, the full variable domain is GAGVSQTPSNKVTEKGKYVELRCDPISGHTALYWYRQSLGQGPEFLIYFQGTGAADDSGLPNDRFFAVRPEGSVSTLKIQRTERGDSAVYLCASSLNPSPSYEQYFGPGTRLTVT.

This clonotype was seen ten or more times. CDR3 residues: CASSADSATNEKLFF. As DNA, the CDR3 is TGTGCCAGCAGCGCGGACAGCGCAACTAATGAAAAACTGTTTTTT. J is TRBJ1-4 and V is TRBV7-2, with D possibly matching TRBD1 (6 bases). The germline CDR1 and CDR2 sequences are SGHTA and FQGNSA. V was shortened by 5 bases and J by 0 bases, with 10 bases between the two germline ends. This CDR3 has 15 amino acids.

Ten or more counts support this clonotype. The rearrangement links TRBV28 to TRBJ1-4; D gene uncertain. V gave up 6 bases and J gave up 0 bases, with 5 bases separating them. CDR3 length equals 13 residues. Germline V gives CDR1 MDHEN, CDR2 SYDVKM. CDR3 sequence (DNA): TGTGCCAGCAGCGACACAACTAATGAAAAACTGTTTTTT. Amino acid sequence: CASSDTTNEKLFF. The complete variable domain, with remaining parts taken from reference TRBV28 and TRBJ1-4, reads DVKVTQSSRYLVKRTGEKVFLECVQDMDHENMFWYRQDPGLGLRLIYFSYDVKMKEKGDIPEGYSVSREKKERFSLILESASTNQTSMYLCASSDTTNEKLFFGSGTQLSVL.